Sequencing of this T cell receptor (beta chain) was carried out in a study of OX40 agonist ivuxolimab in advanced cancers. About the research overall: Every 2 weeks, ivuxolimab was infused into the patients intravenously at between 0.01 and 10 mg/kg.

Autoimmune disease history or systemic immunosuppression meant exclusion. Findings and caveats of the study: The study observed clonal expansion of CD4+ and CD8+ blood T cells by week 6 at 0.1 to 3.0 mg/kg.

The CDR3 is made up of 14 amino acids. V dropped 4 bases and J dropped 0 bases, with 9 bases sitting between them. Germline CDR1 MGHRA, CDR2 YSYEKL. Regarding this clone: Its antigen is not identified.

TCRdb's copy holds only in-frame clones and misses some; the assay was immunoSEQ multiplex PCR. This sample has more than 70,000 clones, with approximately 94% found just once. This sequence joins TRBV4-1 and TRBJ1-1; D is undetermined. This specimen consisted of CD4+ or CD8+ T cells sorted from blood, obtained in a trial of the OX40 agonist ivuxolimab. This TCR was sampled from an adult with an advanced solid tumor such as melanoma, head and neck, liver or kidney cancer. The CDR3 DNA is TGCGCCAGCAGCCCCTCAGATTTGAACACTGAAGCTTTCTTT. It yields the protein CASSPSDLNTEAFF.